This T cell receptor beta chain derives from a study of blood T cell repertoires in COVID-19. Trimming shortened V by 6 bases and J by 8 bases, and 10 bases separated the two germline ends. Per germline, CDR1 MNHEY and CDR2 SVGAGI. The CDR3 has 11 residues. Only in-frame clones appear in the TCRdb table, and some are missing; sequencing was by immunoSEQ multiplex PCR. The sample holds 360,000 or so clones; 87% are singletons and the top ten take 2.5% to 3.5%. The receptor comes from a woman aged 25-40 years who had recovered from COVID-19. Input material: PBMCs or T cells enriched from blood (not recorded which). The chain employs TRBV6-5 and TRBJ1-1, with D unclear. The CDR3: CASRASTEAFF. The CDR3 nucleotides are TGTGCCAGCAGGGCCTCGACAGAAGCTTTCTTT.